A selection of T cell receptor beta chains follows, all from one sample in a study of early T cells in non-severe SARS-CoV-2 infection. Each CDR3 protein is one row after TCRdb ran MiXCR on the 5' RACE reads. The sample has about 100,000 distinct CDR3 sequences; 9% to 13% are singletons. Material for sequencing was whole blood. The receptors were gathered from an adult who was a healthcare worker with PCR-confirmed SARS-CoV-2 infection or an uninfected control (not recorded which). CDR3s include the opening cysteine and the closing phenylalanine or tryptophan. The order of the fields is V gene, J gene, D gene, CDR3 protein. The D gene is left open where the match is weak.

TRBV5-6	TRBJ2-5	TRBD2	CASSPLISGKGQETQYF
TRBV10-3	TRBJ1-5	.	CAIREGVNQPQHF
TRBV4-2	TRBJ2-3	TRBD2	CASSQGAGDSDTQYF
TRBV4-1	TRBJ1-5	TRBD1	CASSQPGQGPRNQPQHF
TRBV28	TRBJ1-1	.	CASRSGNTEAFF
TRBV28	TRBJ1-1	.	CASSLDRSWNTEAFF
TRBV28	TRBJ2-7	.	CASSLTAAYEQYF
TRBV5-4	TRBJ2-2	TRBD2	CASSLGTSGGLLTGELFF
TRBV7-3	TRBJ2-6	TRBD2	CASSPKGLAGSSGANVLTF
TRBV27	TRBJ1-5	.	CASSLLGQPQHF
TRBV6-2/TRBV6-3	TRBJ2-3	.	CASSSRTTPPAPRTQYF
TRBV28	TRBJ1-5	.	CASNPGYQPQHF
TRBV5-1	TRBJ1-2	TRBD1	CASSTGQGTSGYTF
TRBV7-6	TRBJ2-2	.	CASSLAPQGWGTGELFF
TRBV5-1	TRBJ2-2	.	CASSVQTSWMFSGSGELFF
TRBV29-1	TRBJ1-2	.	CSVVPTEGGYTF
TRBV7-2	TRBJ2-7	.	CASSFLWGYSYEQYF
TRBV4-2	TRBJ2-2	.	CASSRGEGARELFF
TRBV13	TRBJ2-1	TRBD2	CASSLRVLSGGPQFF
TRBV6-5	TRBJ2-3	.	CASSGPRTDTQYF
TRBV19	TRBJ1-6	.	CASSISPTINNSPLHF
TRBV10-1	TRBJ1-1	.	CASSESGGGVAFF
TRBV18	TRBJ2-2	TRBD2	CASSRSSGENTGELFF
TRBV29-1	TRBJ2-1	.	CSVLEFSYNEQFF
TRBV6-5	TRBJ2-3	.	CASSYADTQYF
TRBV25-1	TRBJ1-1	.	CASRRGTEAFF
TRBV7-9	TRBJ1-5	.	CANSPGENSNQPQHF
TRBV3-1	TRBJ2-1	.	CASSPDPVVNEQFF
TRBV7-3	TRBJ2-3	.	CASSWGSSTDTQYF
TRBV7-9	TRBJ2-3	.	CASSLGRPGELAITQYF
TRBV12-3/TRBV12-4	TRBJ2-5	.	CASSLGIQETQYF
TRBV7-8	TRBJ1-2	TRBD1	CASSYTGGPYGYTF
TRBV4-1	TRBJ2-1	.	CASSQDGGNYNEQFF
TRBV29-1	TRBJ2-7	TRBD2	CSVELRENYEQYF
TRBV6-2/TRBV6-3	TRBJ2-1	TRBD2	CASSPSGRLAVNEQFF